This T cell receptor (beta chain) was identified during a study of T cell responses to AZD1222 COVID-19 vaccine. Study-wide findings and caveats: There were repertoire samples only from the period after the peak T cell response. Clonal diversity was possibly underestimated; the donors were predominantly white British and more often female.

A word on this clone: Its antigen is as yet unknown.

The germline V and J ends were trimmed by 2 bases and 0 bases, with 8 bases remaining between them. The CDR3 has 15 residues. In germline, CDR1 is LNHDA, CDR2 SQIVND (reference sequence). The table came from immunoSEQ multiplex PCR; TCRdb's copy has only in-frame clones and leaves some out. The sample contains roughly 49,000 clones, approximately 79% of which appear only once. The specimen was peripheral blood, collected on day 0 of MenACWY control vaccination. The chain carries TRBV19 and TRBJ1-3; D gene uncertain. The TCR sequence derives from an adult in good health. For the CDR3, the DNA is TGTGCCAGTAGTATAAGCGAGGTCTCTGGAAACACCATATATTTT. This sequence encodes CASSISEVSGNTIYF. Full variable domain (remainder filled in from reference TRBV19 and TRBJ1-3): DGGITQSPKYLFRKEGQNVTLSCEQNLNHDAMYWYRQDPGQGLRLIYYSQIVNDFQKGDIAEGYSVSREKKESFPLTVTSAQKNPTAFYLCASSISEVSGNTIYFGEGSWLTVV.